The subject of this entry is one T cell receptor beta chain. This sample is drawn from a study of shared clonotypes between healthy human individuals. Naive CD8 isolation took CD45RO-negative cells positively selected for CCR7 and excluded terminally differentiated effector memory CD45RA+ cells. There were only Caucasian adults among the donors, and all lived in Nashville, Tennessee. Assay: immunoSEQ multiplex PCR; the TCRdb copy retains only in-frame clones and omits some. Altogether about 2,100,000 clones are present, about 92% being singletons, with the ten largest covering about 1.5%. Sequencing was done on a sample of naive CD8+ T cells from PBMCs. The sequence was obtained from a man aged 18 to 29 in good health. Some clones in this sample may be carry-over from other donors' samples.

CDR3 coding DNA: TGCGCCAGCAGCCCCCTAATTCTACTAGCGGGAGGTATCTACGAGCAGTACTTC. This sequence encodes CASSPLILLAGGIYEQYF. This sequence joins TRBV10-2 and TRBJ2-7, with 12 bases matching TRBD2. Germline CDR1 WSHSY, CDR2 SAAADI. This CDR3 is 18 amino acids long. Trimming cost V 6 bases and J 3 bases; bases outside gene matches: 15.